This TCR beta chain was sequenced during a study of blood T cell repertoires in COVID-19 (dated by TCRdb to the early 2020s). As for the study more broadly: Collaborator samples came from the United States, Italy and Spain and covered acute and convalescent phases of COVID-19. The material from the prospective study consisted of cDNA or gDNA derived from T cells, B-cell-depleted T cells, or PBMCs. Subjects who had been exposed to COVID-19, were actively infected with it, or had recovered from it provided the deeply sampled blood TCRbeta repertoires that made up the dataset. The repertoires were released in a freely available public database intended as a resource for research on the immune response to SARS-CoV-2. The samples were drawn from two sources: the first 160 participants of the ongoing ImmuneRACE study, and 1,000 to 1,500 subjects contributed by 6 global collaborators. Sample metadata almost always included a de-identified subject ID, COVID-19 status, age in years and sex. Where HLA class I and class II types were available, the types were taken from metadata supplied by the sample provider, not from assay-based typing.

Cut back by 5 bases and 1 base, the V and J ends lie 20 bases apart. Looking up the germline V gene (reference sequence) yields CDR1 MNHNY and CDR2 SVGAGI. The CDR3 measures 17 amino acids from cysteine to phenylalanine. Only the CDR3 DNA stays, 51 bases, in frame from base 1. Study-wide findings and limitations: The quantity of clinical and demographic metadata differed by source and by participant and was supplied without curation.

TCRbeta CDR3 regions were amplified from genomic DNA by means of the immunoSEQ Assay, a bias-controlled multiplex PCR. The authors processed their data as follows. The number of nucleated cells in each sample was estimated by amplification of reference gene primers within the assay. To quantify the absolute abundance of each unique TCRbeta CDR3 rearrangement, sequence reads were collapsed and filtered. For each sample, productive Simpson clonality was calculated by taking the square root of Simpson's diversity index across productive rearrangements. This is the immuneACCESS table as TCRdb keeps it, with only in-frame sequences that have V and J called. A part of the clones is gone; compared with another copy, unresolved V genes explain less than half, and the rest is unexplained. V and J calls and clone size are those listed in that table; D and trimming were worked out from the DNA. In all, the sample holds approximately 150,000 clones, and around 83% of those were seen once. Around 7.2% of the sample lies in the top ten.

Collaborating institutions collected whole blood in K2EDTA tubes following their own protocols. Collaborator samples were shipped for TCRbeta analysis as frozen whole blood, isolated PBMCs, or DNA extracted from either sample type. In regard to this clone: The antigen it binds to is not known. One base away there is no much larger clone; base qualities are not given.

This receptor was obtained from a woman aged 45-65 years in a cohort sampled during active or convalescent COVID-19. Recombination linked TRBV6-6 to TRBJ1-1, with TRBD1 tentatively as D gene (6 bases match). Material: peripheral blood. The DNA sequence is TGTGCCAGCAGTCCCCCAGGGGCGAGAGGAGGGAACACTGAAGCTTTCTTT. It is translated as CASSPPGARGGNTEAFF.